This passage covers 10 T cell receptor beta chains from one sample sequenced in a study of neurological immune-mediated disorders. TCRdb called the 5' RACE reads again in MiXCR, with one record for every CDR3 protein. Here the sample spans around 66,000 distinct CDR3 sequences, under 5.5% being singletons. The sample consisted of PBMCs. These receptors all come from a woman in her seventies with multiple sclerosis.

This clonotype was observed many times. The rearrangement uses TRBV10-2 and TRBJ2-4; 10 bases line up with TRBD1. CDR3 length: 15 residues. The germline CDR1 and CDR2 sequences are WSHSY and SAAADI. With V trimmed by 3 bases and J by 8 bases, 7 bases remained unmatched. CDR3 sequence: CASSERGTGADIQYF. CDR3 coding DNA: TGCGCCAGCAGTGAAAGGGGGACAGGGGCGGACATTCAGTACTTC.

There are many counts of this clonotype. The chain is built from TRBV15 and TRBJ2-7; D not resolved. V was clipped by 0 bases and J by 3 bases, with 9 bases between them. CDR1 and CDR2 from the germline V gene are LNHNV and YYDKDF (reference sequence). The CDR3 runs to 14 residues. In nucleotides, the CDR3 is TGTGCCACCAGCAGAGATCGGCGGATCTACGAGCAGTACTTC. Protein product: CATSRDRRIYEQYF.

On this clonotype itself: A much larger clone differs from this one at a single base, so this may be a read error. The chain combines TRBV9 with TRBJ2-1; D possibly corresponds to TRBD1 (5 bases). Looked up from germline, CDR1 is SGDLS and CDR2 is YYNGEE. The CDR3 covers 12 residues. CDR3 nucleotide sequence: TGTGACAGCAGCGTAGGGGTGGAGGAGCAGTTCTTC. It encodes CDSSVGVEEQFF.

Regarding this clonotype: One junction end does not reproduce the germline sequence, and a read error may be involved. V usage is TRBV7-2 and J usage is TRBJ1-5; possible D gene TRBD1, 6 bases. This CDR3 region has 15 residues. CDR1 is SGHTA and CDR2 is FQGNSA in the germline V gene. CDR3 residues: CAISQDLGGGQPQHF. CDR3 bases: TGCGCCATCAGCCAAGACCTCGGGGGCGGGCAGCCCCAGCATTTT.

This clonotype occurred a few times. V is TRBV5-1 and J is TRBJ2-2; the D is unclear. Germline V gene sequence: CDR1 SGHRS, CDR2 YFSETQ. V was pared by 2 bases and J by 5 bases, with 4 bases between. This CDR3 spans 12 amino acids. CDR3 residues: CASSFGTGELFF. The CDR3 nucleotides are TGCGCCAGCAGCTTTGGGACCGGGGAGCTGTTTTTT.

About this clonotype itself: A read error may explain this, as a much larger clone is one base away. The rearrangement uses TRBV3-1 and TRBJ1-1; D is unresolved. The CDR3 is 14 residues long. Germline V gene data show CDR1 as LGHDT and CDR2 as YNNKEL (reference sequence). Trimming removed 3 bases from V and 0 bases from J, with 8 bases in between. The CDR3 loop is CASSHLRMNTEAFF. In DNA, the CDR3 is TGTGCCAGCAGCCACCTAAGGATGAACACTGAAGCTTTCTTT.

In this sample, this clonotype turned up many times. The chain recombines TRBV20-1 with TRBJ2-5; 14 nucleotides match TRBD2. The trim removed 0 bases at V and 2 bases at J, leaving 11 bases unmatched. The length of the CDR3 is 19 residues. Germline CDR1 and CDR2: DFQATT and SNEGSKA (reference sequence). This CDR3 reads CSARDLGLAGGRWQETQYF. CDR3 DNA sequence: TGCAGTGCTAGAGATCTTGGACTAGCGGGAGGAAGGTGGCAAGAGACCCAGTACTTC.

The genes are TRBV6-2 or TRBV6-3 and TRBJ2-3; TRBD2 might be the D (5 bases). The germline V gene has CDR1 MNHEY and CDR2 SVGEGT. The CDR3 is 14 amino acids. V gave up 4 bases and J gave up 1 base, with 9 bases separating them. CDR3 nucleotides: TGTGCCAGCAGTTTGATCGGGGGCACAGATACGCAGTATTTT. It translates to CASSLIGGTDTQYF.

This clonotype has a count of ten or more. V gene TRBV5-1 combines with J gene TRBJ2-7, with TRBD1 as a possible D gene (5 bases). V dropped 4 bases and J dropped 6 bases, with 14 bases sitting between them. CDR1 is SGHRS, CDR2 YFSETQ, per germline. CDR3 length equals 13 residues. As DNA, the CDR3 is TGCGCCAGCAGCCCGGACATCCGCCGCGAGCAGTACTTC. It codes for CASSPDIRREQYF. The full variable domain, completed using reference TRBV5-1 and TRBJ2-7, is KAGVTQTPRYLIKTRGQQVTLSCSPISGHRSVSWYQQTPGQGLQFLFEYFSETQRNKGNFPGRFSGRQFSNSRSEMNVSTLELGDSALYLCASSPDIRREQYFGPGTRLTVT.

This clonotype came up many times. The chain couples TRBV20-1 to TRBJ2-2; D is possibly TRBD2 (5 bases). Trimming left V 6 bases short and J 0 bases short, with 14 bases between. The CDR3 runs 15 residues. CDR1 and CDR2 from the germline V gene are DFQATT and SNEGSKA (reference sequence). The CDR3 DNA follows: TGCAGTGCCAAAACTAGAAGGACGAACACCGGGGAGCTGTTTTTT. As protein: CSAKTRRTNTGELFF.